This T cell receptor (beta chain) was sequenced for a study of tumor and adjacent non-tumor tissue in lung cancer (dated by TCRdb to the late 2010s). Looking at the study overall: Patients with adenocarcinoma (around eleven), squamous cell carcinoma (2) and small cell lung cancer (1) were included in the cohort. The approximately 15 patients were aged roughly 31 to 80 years, included about ten men and 5 women, and had TNM stage I to III disease. A total of fewer than 150 million productive TCRbeta reads were generated by sequencing, corresponding to an average of about 4.17 million reads per sample. The study compared bulk TCRbeta repertoires between lung tumor tissue and matched distant non-tumor lung tissue from about 14 lung cancer patients. TCRbeta CDR3 sequencing was performed on roughly 27 paired specimens, with one tumor sample and one normal lung sample collected per patient. What the research found in general, with its limitations: Because peripheral blood was not sequenced, blood TCRbeta repertoires in the lung cancer patients of the study were not examined. The cohort had only 15 or so patients, and the authors noted that larger samples and more detailed clinical data are needed. The sequencing platform is not named in the methods, and unique molecular identifiers are not mentioned. The top 100 clones made up a significantly larger cumulative share of the repertoire in normal lung than in tumor tissue. Younger patients had significantly higher TCR diversity, and higher tumor TCR diversity was associated with shorter overall and disease-free survival. Significantly higher TCR diversity (inverse Simpson) was observed in tumor tissue than in normal lung tissue (around 450 vs 160, P = 0.0075, Mann-Whitney U test).

Bulk unsorted tissue served as the source for RNA extraction, and RNA quality was assessed using a NanoDrop ND-1000 and an Agilent 2100. All donors had newly diagnosed lung cancer, had not received prior chemotherapy, and were admitted for thoracic surgery in China between August and November 2014. Anyone who had undergone radiotherapy or chemotherapy before, or who had another cancer at the same time, was left out of the study. Pieces of surgical tissue measuring about 1-2.1 cm3 were kept in RNAlater solution and held at -80 degrees C until needed. In the germline V gene, CDR1 corresponds to MNHEY and CDR2 to SVGAGI. The CDR3 has 16 amino acids, counting the end cysteine and phenylalanine. Of all the DNA, just the CDR3 is kept, 48 bases in frame from base 1. Details on this clonotype: It lacks a known antigen. A junction boundary mismatches the germline segment, possibly from a read error.

Library method: multiplex PCR. Sequencing was performed on an Illumina HiSeq 2500. TCRbeta libraries were constructed through three rounds of nested PCR with primers (Table S4) according to protocols adapted from ARM-PCR. PCR products of 200-500 bp were gel-excised and purified with the QIAquick gel extraction kit before sequencing. The paper's data handling went like this. Trimmomatic was used to clean the reads, FLASH merged the cleaned reads into complete CDR3 sequences, and MiTCR assigned the sequences to V(D)J germline segments. Clonal diversity was computed as the inverse Simpson's index with VDJtools. In-frame sequences lacking a premature stop codon were counted as productive reads. TCRdb handled the public reads itself, with Q25 trimming in fastp and clone calling in MiXCR, and kept productive beta chains. Each entry merges the rows of one CDR3 protein and shows their most common DNA and genes. Clone size and V and J calls follow TCRdb, not the original study. Present in this sample are approximately 140,000 distinct CDR3 sequences, roughly 70% of which were seen just once. The ten largest account for 15% to 20% of the sample.

This clonotype originated in a man in his sixties with small cell lung cancer. The specimen sequenced was lung tumor tissue. This chain joins TRBV6-5 to TRBJ2-1; the D segment cannot be called with confidence. The nucleotide sequence reads as follows: TGTGCCAGCATTTACCAACTGGACGAGCCCTACAATGAGCAGTTCTTC. This is translated as CASIYQLDEPYNEQFF.